Included here is one TCR beta chain sequence, with context. Its antigen remains unidentified. Trimming took 3 bases from V and 3 from J, leaving 1 base between them. Germline V gene data show CDR1 as SGHTS and CDR2 as YDEGEE. The CDR3 has 11 amino acids. TCRdb keeps only in-frame clones here, not all; method: immunoSEQ multiplex PCR. The table has about 75,000 clones, roughly nine tenths seen once; the top ten hold roughly 8.6%. The data are from a study of OX40 agonist ivuxolimab in advanced cancers. Whole-study findings and limits: At 0.1 to 3.0 mg/kg, CD4+ and CD8+ blood T cells expanded clonally by week 6.

This clonotype was obtained from an adult with an advanced solid tumor such as melanoma, head and neck, liver or kidney cancer. The specimen comprised CD4+ or CD8+ T cells sorted from blood, sampled in a trial of the OX40 agonist ivuxolimab. The chain has TRBV5-8 and TRBJ2-1; no firm D call. CDR3 protein: CASSYYNEQFF. In DNA, the CDR3 is TGTGCCAGCAGCTACTACAATGAGCAGTTCTTC.